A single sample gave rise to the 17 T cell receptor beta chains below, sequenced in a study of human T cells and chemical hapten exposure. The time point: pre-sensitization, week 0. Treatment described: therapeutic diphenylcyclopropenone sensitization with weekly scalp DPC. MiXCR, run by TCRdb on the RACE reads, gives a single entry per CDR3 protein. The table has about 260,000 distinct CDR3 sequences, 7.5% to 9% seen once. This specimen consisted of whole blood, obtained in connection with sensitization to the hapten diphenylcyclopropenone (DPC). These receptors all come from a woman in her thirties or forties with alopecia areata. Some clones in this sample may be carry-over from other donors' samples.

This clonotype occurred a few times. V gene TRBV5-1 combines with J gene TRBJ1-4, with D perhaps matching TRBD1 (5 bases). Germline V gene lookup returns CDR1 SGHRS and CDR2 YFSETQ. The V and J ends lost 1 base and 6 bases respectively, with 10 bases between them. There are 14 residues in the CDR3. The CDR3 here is CASSLTGEHEKLFF. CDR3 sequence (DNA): TGCGCCAGCAGCTTGACAGGCGAGCATGAAAAACTGTTTTTT.

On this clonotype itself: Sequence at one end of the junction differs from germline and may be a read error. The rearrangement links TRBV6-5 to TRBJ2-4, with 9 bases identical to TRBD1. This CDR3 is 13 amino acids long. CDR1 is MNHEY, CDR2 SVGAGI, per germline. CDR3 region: CARSHRGPGIQYF. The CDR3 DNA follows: TGTGCCCGCAGTCACAGGGGGCCGGGCATTCAGTACTTC.

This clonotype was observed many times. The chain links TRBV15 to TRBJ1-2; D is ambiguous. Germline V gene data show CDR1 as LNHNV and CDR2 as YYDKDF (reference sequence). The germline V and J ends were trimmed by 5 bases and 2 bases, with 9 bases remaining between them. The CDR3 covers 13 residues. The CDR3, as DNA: TGTGCCACCAGCCGTGCTGAGAACTATGGCTACACCTTC. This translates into CATSRAENYGYTF.

The CDR3 here is CASSQVAGLRAYEQYF. The CDR3 bases are TGTGCCAGCAGCCAAGTGGCCGGACTGAGAGCCTACGAGCAGTACTTC. The V gene is TRBV3-1, the J gene TRBJ2-7; possibly TRBD2 for D (5 bases). CDR3 size: 16 residues. Trimming took off 1 base at V and 2 bases at J, with 15 bases between the two ends. Looked up from germline, CDR1 is LGHDT and CDR2 is YNNKEL (reference sequence).

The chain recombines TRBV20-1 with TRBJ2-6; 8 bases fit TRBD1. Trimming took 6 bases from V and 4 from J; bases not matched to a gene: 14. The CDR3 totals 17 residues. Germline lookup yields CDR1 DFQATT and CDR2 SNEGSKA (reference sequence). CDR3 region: CSADPMDRVGGANVLTF. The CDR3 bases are TGCAGTGCCGACCCCATGGACAGGGTTGGAGGGGCCAACGTCCTGACTTTC.

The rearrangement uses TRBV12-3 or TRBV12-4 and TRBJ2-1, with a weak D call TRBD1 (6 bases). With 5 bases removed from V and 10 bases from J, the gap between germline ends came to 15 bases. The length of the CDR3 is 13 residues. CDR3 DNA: TGTGCCAGCAGTACTCACACCGGGACAGAGCAGTTCTTC. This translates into CASSTHTGTEQFF.

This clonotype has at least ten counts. DNA of the CDR3: TGTGCCAGCAGCCCGACAGACCCACCCTACGAGCAGTACTTC. Its translation: CASSPTDPPYEQYF. The genes are TRBV3-1 and TRBJ2-7; possible D gene TRBD1, 5 bases. The CDR3 extends over 14 amino acids. Germline lookup yields CDR1 LGHDT and CDR2 YNNKEL (reference sequence). Trimming removed 4 bases from V and 2 bases from J, with 12 bases in between.

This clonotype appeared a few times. This CDR3 is CASSRSGNADTQYF. The CDR3 DNA reads as TGTGCCAGCAGTCGAAGCGGGAACGCAGATACGCAGTATTTT. The chain couples TRBV6-6 to TRBJ2-3; 7 bases align to TRBD2. In germline, CDR1 is MNHNY, CDR2 SVGAGI (reference sequence). There are 14 residues in the CDR3. V shed 5 bases and J 4 bases; nucleotides not matched to a gene: 6.

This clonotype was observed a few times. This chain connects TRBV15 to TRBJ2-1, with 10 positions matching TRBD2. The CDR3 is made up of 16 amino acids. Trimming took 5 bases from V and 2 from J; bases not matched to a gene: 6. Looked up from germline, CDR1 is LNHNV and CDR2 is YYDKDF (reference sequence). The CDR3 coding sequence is TGTGCCACCAGCGAACCCAGCGGGAGGGCCTACAATGAGCAGTTCTTC. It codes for CATSEPSGRAYNEQFF.

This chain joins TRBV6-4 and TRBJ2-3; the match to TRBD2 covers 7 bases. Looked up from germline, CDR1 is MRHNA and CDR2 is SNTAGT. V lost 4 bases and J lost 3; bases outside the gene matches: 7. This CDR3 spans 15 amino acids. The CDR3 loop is CASSVHGEGTDTQYF. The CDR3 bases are TGTGCCAGCAGTGTGCATGGGGAGGGGACAGATACGCAGTATTTT.

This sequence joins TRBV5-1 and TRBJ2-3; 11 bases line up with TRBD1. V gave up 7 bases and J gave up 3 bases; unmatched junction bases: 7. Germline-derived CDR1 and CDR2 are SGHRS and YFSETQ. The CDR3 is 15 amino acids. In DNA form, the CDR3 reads TGCGCCAGCGGCGGACAGGGGGCGAGGACAGATACGCAGTATTTT. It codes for CASGGQGARTDTQYF.

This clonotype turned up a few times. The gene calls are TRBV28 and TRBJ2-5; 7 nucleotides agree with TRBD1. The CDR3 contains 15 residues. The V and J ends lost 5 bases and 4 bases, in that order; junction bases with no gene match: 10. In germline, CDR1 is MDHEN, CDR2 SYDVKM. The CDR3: CASSPPDRAPETQYF. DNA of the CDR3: TGTGCCAGCAGTCCACCAGACAGGGCACCAGAGACCCAGTACTTC.

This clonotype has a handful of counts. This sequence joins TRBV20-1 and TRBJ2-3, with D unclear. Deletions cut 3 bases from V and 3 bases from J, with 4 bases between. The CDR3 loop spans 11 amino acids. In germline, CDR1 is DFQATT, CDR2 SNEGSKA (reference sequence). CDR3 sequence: CSARRTDTQYF. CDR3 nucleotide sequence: TGCAGTGCTAGGAGAACAGATACGCAGTATTTT.

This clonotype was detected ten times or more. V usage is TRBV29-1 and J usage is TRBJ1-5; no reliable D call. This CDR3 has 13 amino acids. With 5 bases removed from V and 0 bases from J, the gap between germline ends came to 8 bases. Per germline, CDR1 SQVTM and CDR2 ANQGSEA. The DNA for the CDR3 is TGCAGCGTTTCCAAGAATAGCAATCAGCCCCAGCATTTT. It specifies CSVSKNSNQPQHF.

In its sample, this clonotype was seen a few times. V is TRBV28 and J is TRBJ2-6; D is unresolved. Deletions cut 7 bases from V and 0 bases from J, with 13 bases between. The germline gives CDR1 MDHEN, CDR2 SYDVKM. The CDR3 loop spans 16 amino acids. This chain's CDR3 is CASTGPLGSGANVLTF. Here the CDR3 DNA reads TGTGCCAGCACAGGTCCCCTGGGCTCTGGGGCCAACGTCCTGACTTTC.

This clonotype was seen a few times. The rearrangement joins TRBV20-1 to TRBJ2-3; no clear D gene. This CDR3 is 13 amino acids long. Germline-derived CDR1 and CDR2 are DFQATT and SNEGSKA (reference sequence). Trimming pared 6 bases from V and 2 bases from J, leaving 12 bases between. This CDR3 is CSAKNTDTDTQYF. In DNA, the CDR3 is TGCAGTGCGAAGAATACAGACACAGATACGCAGTATTTT.

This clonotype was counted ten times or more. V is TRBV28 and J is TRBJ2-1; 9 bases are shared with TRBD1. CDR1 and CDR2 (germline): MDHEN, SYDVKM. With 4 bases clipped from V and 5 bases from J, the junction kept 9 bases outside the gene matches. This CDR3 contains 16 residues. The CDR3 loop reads CASSSGTGNLHNEQFF. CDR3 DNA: TGTGCCAGCAGTTCGGGGACAGGGAACCTTCACAATGAGCAGTTCTTC.